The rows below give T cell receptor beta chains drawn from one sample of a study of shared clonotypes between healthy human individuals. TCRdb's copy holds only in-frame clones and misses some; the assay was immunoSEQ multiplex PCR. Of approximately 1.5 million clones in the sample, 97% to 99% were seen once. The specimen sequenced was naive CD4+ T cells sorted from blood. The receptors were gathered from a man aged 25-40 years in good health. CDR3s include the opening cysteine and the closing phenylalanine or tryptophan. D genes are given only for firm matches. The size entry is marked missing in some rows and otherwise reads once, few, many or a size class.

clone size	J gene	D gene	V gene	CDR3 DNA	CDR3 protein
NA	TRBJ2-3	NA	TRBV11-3	TGTGCCAGCAGCTTACGTCGTGGAGATACGCAGTATTTT	CASSLRRGDTQYF
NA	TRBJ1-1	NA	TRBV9	TGTGCCAGCAGCGTAGGTGGGCAGAACACTGAAGCTTTCTTT	CASSVGGQNTEAFF
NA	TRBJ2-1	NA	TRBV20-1	TGCAGTGCTAGGTACTTGAATGAGCAGTTCTTC	CSARYLNEQFF
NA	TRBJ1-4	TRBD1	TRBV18	TGTGCCAGCTCACCTCCGGGACAGGGAAGTAAGAATGAAAAACTGTTTTTT	CASSPPGQGSKNEKLFF
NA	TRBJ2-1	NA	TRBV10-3	TGTGCCATCGGCGGGTACAATGAGCAGTTCTTC	CAIGGYNEQFF
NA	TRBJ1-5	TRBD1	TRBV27	TGTGCCAGCAGTCATAACAGGGGAGACGTGAATCAGCCCCAGCATTTT	CASSHNRGDVNQPQHF
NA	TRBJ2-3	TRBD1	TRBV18	TGTGCCAGCTCCCATCGGACAGGGGATAGCACAGATACGCAGTATTTT	CASSHRTGDSTDTQYF
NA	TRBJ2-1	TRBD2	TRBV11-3	TGTGCCAGCAGCTTACGGGGGGAAGGGAATGAGCAGTTCTTC	CASSLRGEGNEQFF
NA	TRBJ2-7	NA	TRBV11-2	TGTGCCAGCAGCCGGGCACTTGCCGAGCAGTACTTC	CASSRALAEQYF
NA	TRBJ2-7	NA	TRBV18	TGTGCCAGCTCACCACCGTCAGTTATCGAGCAGTACTTC	CASSPPSVIEQYF
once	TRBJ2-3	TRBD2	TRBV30	TGTGCCTGGAGCGCACTAGCGGCTAGCACAGATACGCAGTATTTT	CAWSALAASTDTQYF
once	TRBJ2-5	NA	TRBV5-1	TGCGCCAGCTCGGCTCAGGGGGGGACGGAGACCCAGTACTTC	CASSAQGGTETQYF
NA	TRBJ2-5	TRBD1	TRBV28	TGTGCCAGCAGTTTGACACAGGGGTATGGGCGGACCCAGTACTTC	CASSLTQGYGRTQYF
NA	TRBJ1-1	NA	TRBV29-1	TGCAGCGTCGAAATGTGGACTGAAGCTTTCTTT	CSVEMWTEAFF
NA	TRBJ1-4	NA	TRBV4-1	TGCGCCAGCAGCCAAGACGGGACCAGGAATGAAAAACTGTTTTTT	CASSQDGTRNEKLFF
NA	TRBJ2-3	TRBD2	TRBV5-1	TGCGCCAGCAGCTTGGAGTGGGGACTAGCGGGAGGGTCAGATACGCAGTATTTT	CASSLEWGLAGGSDTQYF
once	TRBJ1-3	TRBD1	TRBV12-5	TGTGCTAGTGGTTTGGTACGGACAGGGTACTCTGGAAACACCATATATTTT	CASGLVRTGYSGNTIYF
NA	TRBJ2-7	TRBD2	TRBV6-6	TGTGCCAGCAGTTACTGGAGCGGGAGTAGACCCCACGAGCAGTACTTC	CASSYWSGSRPHEQYF
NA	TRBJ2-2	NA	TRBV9	TGTGCCAGCAGCCCCCGAGGGTGGCAGGATCTAGGCGGGGAGCTGTTTTTT	CASSPRGWQDLGGELFF
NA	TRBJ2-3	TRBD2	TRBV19	TGTGCCAGTAGGGCGGGACTAGCGGCAGATACGCAGTATTTT	CASRAGLAADTQYF
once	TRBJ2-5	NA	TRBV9	TGTGCCAGCAGCGTCCAGCCCCAAGAGACCCAGTACTTC	CASSVQPQETQYF
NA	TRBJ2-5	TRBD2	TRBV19	TGTGCCAGCAGCATTAGCGGGAGCGGGGAGACCCAGTACTTC	CASSISGSGETQYF
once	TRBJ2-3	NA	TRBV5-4	TGTGCCAGCAGCTTGGACAGTTCCACAGATACGCAGTATTTT	CASSLDSSTDTQYF
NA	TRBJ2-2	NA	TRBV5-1	TGCGCCAGCAGCTTGGGCGGGACTGTCACCGGGGAGCTGTTTTTT	CASSLGGTVTGELFF
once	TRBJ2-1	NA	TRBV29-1	TGCAGCGTGCCCCCACTAGGGAATCTTAATGAGCAGTTCTTC	CSVPPLGNLNEQFF
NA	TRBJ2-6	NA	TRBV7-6	TGTGCCAGCAGCCAAGCCCGCCTTTCTGGGGCCAACGTCCTGACTTTC	CASSQARLSGANVLTF
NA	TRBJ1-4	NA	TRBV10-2	TGCGCCAGCAGTGACCGGACGGGACTGTTTTTT	CASSDRTGLFF
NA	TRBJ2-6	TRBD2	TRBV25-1	TGTGCCAGCAGTGACCCAGCGGGAGTCGGAAGGGCCAACGTCCTGACTTTC	CASSDPAGVGRANVLTF
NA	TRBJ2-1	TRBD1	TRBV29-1	TGCAGCGTTGATCGGGGACAGGGATCCTACAATGAGCAGTTCTTC	CSVDRGQGSYNEQFF
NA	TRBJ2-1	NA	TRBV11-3	TGTGCCAGCAGCTTAGGCTTCGATACCTCGGATGAGCAGTTCTTC	CASSLGFDTSDEQFF
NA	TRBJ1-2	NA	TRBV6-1	TGTGCCAGCAGTGAAACACACCTCGCCAGGCGGAGCGGCTACACCTTC	CASSETHLARRSGYTF
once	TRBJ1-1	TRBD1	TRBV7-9	TGTGCCAGCAGCTTAGGCCGGACAGGGGGAGAAGGGGAAGCTTTCTTT	CASSLGRTGGEGEAFF
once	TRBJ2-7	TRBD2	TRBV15	TGTGCCACCAGCAACCCTGGAGCGGGAGAATACGAGCAGTACTTC	CATSNPGAGEYEQYF
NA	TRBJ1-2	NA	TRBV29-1	TGCAGCGTTGGGGGCGGCTATGGCTACACCTTC	CSVGGGYGYTF
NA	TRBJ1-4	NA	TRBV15	TGTGCCACCAGCAGTGGACAGCCCATAGGAAAACTGTTTTTT	CATSSGQPIGKLFF
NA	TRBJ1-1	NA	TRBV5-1	TGCGCCAGCAGCTTGTCCCTGGGGCTTCGGGGGTCAGGGACGAACACTGAAGCTTTCTTT	CASSLSLGLRGSGTNTEAFF
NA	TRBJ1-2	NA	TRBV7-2	TGTGCCAGCAGCGAAGACTGGAACTATGGCTACACCTTC	CASSEDWNYGYTF
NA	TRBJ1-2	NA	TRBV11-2	TGTGCCAGCAGACAAGCAGGGACCACCGCCTATGGCTACACCTTC	CASRQAGTTAYGYTF
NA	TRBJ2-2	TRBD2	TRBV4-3	TGCGCCAGCAGCCAACATAGCGGGCAACTAAACACCGGGGAGCTGTTTTTT	CASSQHSGQLNTGELFF
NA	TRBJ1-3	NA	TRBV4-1	TGCGCCAGCAGCCAAGCTGGGGGGACGAGCAACACCATATATTTT	CASSQAGGTSNTIYF
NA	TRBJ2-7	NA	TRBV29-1	TGCAGCGCTGTGAGACGGAACTCCTACGAGCAGTACTTC	CSAVRRNSYEQYF
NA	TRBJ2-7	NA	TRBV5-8	TGTGCCAGCACCGAGGAGGACGACTCCTACGAGCAGTACTTC	CASTEEDDSYEQYF
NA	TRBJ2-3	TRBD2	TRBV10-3	TGTGCCATCAGTGAGTCCCAACCGGGACTAGCTTTCACAGATACGCAGTATTTT	CAISESQPGLAFTDTQYF
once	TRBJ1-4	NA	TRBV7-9	TGTGCCAGCAGCCGCACCCCTCCCCCATATTCGGAACTGTTTTTT	CASSRTPPPYSELFF
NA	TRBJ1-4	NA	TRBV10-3	TGTGCCATCAGTGAAGCCCGTGAAAAACTGTTTTTT	CAISEAREKLFF
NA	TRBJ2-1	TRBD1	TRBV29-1	TGCAGCGTTGGAGCGTCCCAGACAGGGTTGAATGAGCAGTTCTTC	CSVGASQTGLNEQFF
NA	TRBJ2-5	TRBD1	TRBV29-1	TGCAGCGTTAGACAGGGGGTCGTAGAGACCCAGTACTTC	CSVRQGVVETQYF
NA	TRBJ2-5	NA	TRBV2	TGTGCCAGCAGCCTAACAGGGTCTCAAGAGACCCAGTACTTC	CASSLTGSQETQYF
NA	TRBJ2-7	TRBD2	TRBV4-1	TGCGCCAGCAGCCGCCAGGAAAGGGACTACTACGAGCAGTACTTC	CASSRQERDYYEQYF
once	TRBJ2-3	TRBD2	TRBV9	TGTGCCAGCGTCGGGACTAGCGACACAGATACGCAGTATTTT	CASVGTSDTDTQYF
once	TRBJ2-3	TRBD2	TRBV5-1	TGCGCCAGCAGCCCGGTCCCCCTAGCGGGAGTAGATACGCAGTATTTT	CASSPVPLAGVDTQYF
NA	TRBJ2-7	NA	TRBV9	TGTGCCAGCAGCGCCCGCCTTACAGGAGAGCAGTACTTC	CASSARLTGEQYF